This T cell receptor beta chain came from a study of molecular identifiers for immune sequencing clone quantification. This clonotype has just a few counts. Via MiXCR, TCRdb re-called the PCR reads, giving one row per CDR3 protein. This sample yields 460,000 or so distinct CDR3 sequences, of which around a fifth are seen a single time; more than 0.8% belongs to the top ten. The CDR3 contains 14 residues. Trimming took 5 bases from V and 9 from J; bases not matched to a gene: 10. V and J are TRBV12-3 or TRBV12-4 and TRBJ2-1; 7 nucleotides agree with TRBD2. The clonotype comes from a human donor in good health. Some libraries in this study had Jurkat cell RNA spiked in. Specimen: naive CD8+ T cells from blood, with Jurkat cell RNA spiked in. Indicated subset: FACS-sorted CD8+CD4-CCR7+CD45RA+ naive T cells. The CDR3: CASSPTSDGGEQFF. CDR3 nucleotide sequence: TGTGCCAGCAGTCCTACTAGCGATGGGGGTGAGCAGTTCTTC.